This T cell receptor (beta chain) was sequenced in a study of beta chain features in type 1 diabetes. At the level of the study: What patients shared with healthy donors was a similar profile of age, gender and cell yields.

Expressed TCRB transcripts were sequenced because the isolated RNA had all been reverse transcribed beforehand. Roughly 3.57 million reads on average were seen across naive, central memory and regulatory T cell samples. The table came from immunoSEQ multiplex PCR; TCRdb's copy has only in-frame clones and leaves some out. The table shows hundreds of thousands of clones, with approximately 12% occurring only once. As concerns this clone: Its antigen remains unknown.

The V end lost 0 bases, the J end lost 3 bases, and 12 bases lay between the germline ends. The CDR3 runs to 15 residues. Germline-derived CDR1 and CDR2 are SGHDN and FVKESK. The authors obtained over 95% purity in all sorted populations. Study-wide results and limits: TCRB CDR3s from Type 1 diabetes patients were moderately but significantly shorter in all four CD4+ subsets. The naive, central memory and Treg TCRB repertoires showed an apparent similarity that was greater among patients than among healthy donors.

This TCR came from a woman younger than 30 with type 1 diabetes. The sample consisted of naive CD4+ T cells from blood. V gene TRBV14 combines with J gene TRBJ2-7, with TRBD2 as a possible D gene (6 bases). This CDR3 reads CASSQEDYWGYEQYF. CDR3 DNA sequence: TGTGCCAGCAGCCAAGAGGACTACTGGGGCTACGAGCAGTACTTC.